Below are 24 T cell receptor beta chains sequenced from a single sample in a study of shared clonotypes between healthy human individuals. The data were produced by immunoSEQ multiplex PCR, yet TCRdb's version contains in-frame clones alone and is incomplete. The sample holds over 950,000 clones; approximately 80% are singletons and the top ten take approximately 0.9%. The specimen was memory CD4+ T cells from PBMCs. Sample subset: CD45RA-negative fraction. Source of these receptors: a man between 18 and 35 years old in good health. Some clones in this sample may be carry-over from other donors' samples.

This clone was seen more than once but under ten times. The chain couples TRBV7-9 to TRBJ2-2, with a tentative D call TRBD1 (6 bases). This CDR3 region has 14 residues. Trimming shortened V by 5 bases and J by 6 bases, and 13 bases separated the two germline ends. Germline V gene lookup returns CDR1 SEHNR and CDR2 FQNEAQ (reference sequence). The CDR3 DNA reads TGTGCCAGCAGCCTCACACAGGGCTCCGGGGAGCTGTTTTTT. It specifies CASSLTQGSGELFF.

V gene TRBV11-2 combines with J gene TRBJ2-3; 9 bases are shared with TRBD2. V was pared by 5 bases and J by 5 bases, with 8 bases of the junction left unmatched. The germline V gene has CDR1 SGHAT and CDR2 FQNNGV. CDR3 length: 15 residues. The CDR3 nucleotides read TGTGCCAGCAGCGTGACTAGCGGTACCCGAGATACGCAGTATTTT. This sequence encodes CASSVTSGTRDTQYF.

The chain employs TRBV10-1 and TRBJ2-2; 7 nucleotides align to TRBD2. After removal of 8 bases from V and 4 bases from J, the junction contained 7 bases not matched to a gene. The CDR3 is made up of 14 amino acids. The germline gives CDR1 WNHNN, CDR2 SYGVQD (reference sequence). The CDR3 region is CASPSGSCTGELFF. CDR3 in DNA: TGCGCCAGCCCTAGCGGCAGTTGCACCGGGGAGCTGTTTTTT.

As for this clone: Other nucleotide sequences from this sample produce the same CDR3. The CDR3 spells CASSYSWGTEAFF. CDR3 DNA: TGTGCCAGCAGTTACTCATGGGGGACTGAAGCTTTCTTT. The J gene is TRBJ1-1, the V gene TRBV6-5; possibly TRBD1 for D (5 bases). Trimming removed 0 bases at V and 5 bases at J, with 7 bases between. The CDR3 runs to 13 residues. Germline loops: CDR1 MNHEY, CDR2 SVGAGI.

The genes are TRBV9 and TRBJ2-7, with TRBD2 matching 13 bases. Per germline, CDR1 SGDLS and CDR2 YYNGEE. The V segment lost 3 bases and the J segment 2 bases; nucleotides outside the gene matches: 8. CDR3 length: 17 residues. The CDR3 loop is CASSAQEGLAGTYEQYF. CDR3 sequence (DNA): TGTGCCAGCAGCGCCCAAGAGGGACTAGCGGGGACCTACGAGCAGTACTTC. Supplemented by reference TRBV9 and TRBJ2-7, the full variable domain reads DSGVTQTPKHLITATGQRVTLRCSPRSGDLSVYWYQQSLDQGLQFLIQYYNGEERAKGNILERFSAQQFPDLHSELNLSSLELGDSALYFCASSAQEGLAGTYEQYFGPGTRLTVT.

The chain carries TRBV5-1 and TRBJ1-1; maybe TRBD1 (6 bases). The V gene's germline CDR1 is SGHRS and CDR2 YFSETQ. This CDR3 has 16 amino acids. Trimming shortened V by 4 bases and J by 5 bases, and 21 bases separated the two germline ends. CDR3 sequence reads: CASSHGTQGYMTEAFF. CDR3 nucleotide sequence: TGCGCCAGCAGCCACGGCACACAGGGTTATATGACTGAAGCTTTCTTT.

The V and J genes are TRBV30 and TRBJ1-1; no clear D gene. The CDR3 runs to 13 residues. Trimming removed 1 base from V and 0 bases from J, with 6 bases in between. Germline CDR1 is GTSNPN and CDR2 is SVGIG (reference sequence). The DNA for the CDR3 is TGTGCCTGGAGTGGACGGCTGAACACTGAAGCTTTCTTT. It yields the protein CAWSGRLNTEAFF.

V gene TRBV19 combines with J gene TRBJ1-5; tentative D call: TRBD1 (5 bases). In germline, CDR1 is LNHDA, CDR2 SQIVND (reference sequence). This CDR3 is 14 amino acids long. V lost 2 bases to trimming and J lost 7 bases, with 12 bases between them. The CDR3, as DNA: TGTGCCAGTAGTATAACGGGGGAGCACCAGCCCCAGCATTTT. This codes for CASSITGEHQPQHF. Full variable domain (missing parts from reference TRBV19 and TRBJ1-5): DGGITQSPKYLFRKEGQNVTLSCEQNLNHDAMYWYRQDPGQGLRLIYYSQIVNDFQKGDIAEGYSVSREKKESFPLTVTSAQKNPTAFYLCASSITGEHQPQHFGDGTRLSIL.

This clone has just a few counts. This sequence joins TRBV11-3 and TRBJ2-7, with unresolved D. There are 13 residues in the CDR3. Germline V lookup: CDR1 SGHNT, CDR2 YENEEA. Trimming left V 3 bases short and J 5 bases short, with 11 bases between. CDR3 coding DNA: TGTGCCAGCAGCTTTGACGGAGTCCACGAGCAGTACTTC. It translates to CASSFDGVHEQYF.

The rearrangement joins TRBV9 to TRBJ1-4, with 9 bases lining up with TRBD1. CDR3 length: 15 amino acids. Looked up from germline, CDR1 is SGDLS and CDR2 is YYNGEE. The junction had 4 bases not matched to a gene; V was cut back by 0 bases and J by 7 bases. The DNA for the CDR3 is TGTGCCAGCAGCGTAGAGACAGGGGGAGGTGAAAAACTGTTTTTT. Amino acids: CASSVETGGGEKLFF.

This clone was observed at least ten times. The chain carries TRBV7-2 and TRBJ2-1; unclear D gene. The germline gives CDR1 SGHTA, CDR2 FQGNSA. The length of the CDR3 is 14 residues. V was shortened by 5 bases and J by 7 bases, with 15 bases between the two germline ends. The CDR3 protein is CASSNAQSFNEQFF. DNA of the CDR3: TGTGCCAGCAGCAATGCGCAGAGTTTTAATGAGCAGTTCTTC.

The chain links TRBV28 to TRBJ2-3; 7 bases match TRBD1. The CDR3 runs to 12 residues. The V gene end was trimmed by 6 bases and the J gene end by 9 bases; junction bases not matched to a gene: 6. Germline V gene sequence: CDR1 MDHEN, CDR2 SYDVKM. Here the CDR3 reads CASSIRQGTQYF. The CDR3 bases are TGTGCCAGCAGCATTCGACAGGGAACGCAGTATTTT.

The gene calls are TRBV19 and TRBJ2-2; 10 bases align to TRBD2. Germline V gene data show CDR1 as LNHDA and CDR2 as SQIVND (reference sequence). This CDR3 has 18 residues. J lost 4 bases, V lost 1 base, and 9 bases had no gene match. CDR3 sequence reads: CASSIVRASGSTTGELFF. Here the CDR3 DNA reads TGTGCCAGTAGTATAGTTAGGGCTAGCGGGAGTACCACCGGGGAGCTGTTTTTT. Combining the CDR3 with reference TRBV19 and TRBJ2-2 gives the whole variable domain DGGITQSPKYLFRKEGQNVTLSCEQNLNHDAMYWYRQDPGQGLRLIYYSQIVNDFQKGDIAEGYSVSREKKESFPLTVTSAQKNPTAFYLCASSIVRASGSTTGELFFGEGSRLTVL.

The V call is TRBV28, the J call TRBJ2-3; D gene unclear. This CDR3 comprises 14 residues. The germline CDR1 and CDR2 sequences are MDHEN and SYDVKM. V was cut by 5 bases and J by 6 bases, with 15 bases left in between. The CDR3, as DNA: TGTGCCAGCAGTCTCCTTCCTTCTCGCGATACGCAGTATTTT. It codes for CASSLLPSRDTQYF.

The rearrangement uses TRBV27 and TRBJ1-2, with D hard to call. V gave up 5 bases and J gave up 4 bases, with 11 bases separating them. Germline V lookup: CDR1 MNHEY, CDR2 SMNVEV (reference sequence). The CDR3 covers 13 residues. The CDR3 coding sequence is TGTGCCAGCAGTCCGACTCCTTCCTATGGCTACACCTTC. Translating it yields CASSPTPSYGYTF.

This clone was seen only a few times. The rearrangement links TRBV6-1 to TRBJ1-2; perhaps TRBD1 as D (6 bases). With 5 bases removed from V and 7 bases from J, the gap between germline ends came to 14 bases. The germline V gene encodes CDR1 MNHNS and CDR2 SASEGT. The CDR3 extends over 13 amino acids. The CDR3 is CASSTDRIRGYTF. In DNA form, the CDR3 reads TGTGCCAGCAGTACTGACAGGATCCGTGGCTACACCTTC.

The CDR3 region is CASSEDSPGGPLGANTEAFF. For the CDR3, the DNA is TGTGCCAGCAGTGAAGACTCCCCAGGGGGCCCCTTAGGCGCGAACACTGAAGCTTTCTTT. The chain is built from TRBV6-1 and TRBJ1-1; 8 positions agree with TRBD1. Losses at the gene ends were 1 base for V and 1 base for J; bases not matched to a gene: 17. Per the germline V gene, CDR1 is MNHNS and CDR2 is SASEGT. The CDR3 has 20 amino acids.

The chain joins TRBV7-3 to TRBJ2-2; 8 positions agree with TRBD2. CDR1 and CDR2 (germline): SGHTA, FQGTGA. The V segment lost 4 bases and the J segment 1 base; nucleotides outside the gene matches: 5. The CDR3 has 16 amino acids. The chain's CDR3 is CASSSRTSGNTGELFF. In DNA form, the CDR3 reads TGTGCCAGCAGCTCGCGTACTAGCGGGAACACCGGGGAGCTGTTTTTT. Supplemented by reference TRBV7-3 and TRBJ2-2, the full variable domain reads GAGVSQTPSNKVTEKGKYVELRCDPISGHTALYWYRQSLGQGPEFLIYFQGTGAADDSGLPNDRFFAVRPEGSVSTLKIQRTERGDSAVYLCASSSRTSGNTGELFFGEGSRLTVL.

The CDR3 DNA is TGTGCCAGCAGCTTAAGGTTCGAGGGTCAGCCCCAGCATTTT. This codes for CASSLRFEGQPQHF. The chain recombines TRBV7-2 with TRBJ1-5; D ambiguous. Germline V lookup: CDR1 SGHTA, CDR2 FQGNSA. This CDR3 is built from 14 residues. Trimming cost V 2 bases and J 6 bases, with 11 bases left between them. The whole variable domain, remainder taken from reference TRBV7-2 and TRBJ1-5, is GAGVSQSPSNKVTEKGKDVELRCDPISGHTALYWYRQSLGQGLEFLIYFQGNSAPDKSGLPSDRFSAERTGGSVSTLTIQRTQQEDSAVYLCASSLRFEGQPQHFGDGTRLSIL.

The rearrangement links TRBV2 to TRBJ1-3, with D perhaps TRBD1 (5 bases). The germline V gene encodes CDR1 SNHLY and CDR2 FYNNEI. V lost 6 bases and J 2 bases, leaving 14 bases between the germline ends. CDR3 length: 15 amino acids. The DNA of the CDR3 is TGTGCCAGCAGCCGAGGGGCGAACCCTGGAAACACCATATATTTT. The encoded protein is CASSRGANPGNTIYF.

The rearrangement joins TRBV7-9 to TRBJ1-2, with a weak D call TRBD1 (5 bases). The ends were cut back, 5 bases at V and 7 bases at J, with 17 bases in the middle. This CDR3 contains 14 residues. Germline V gene data show CDR1 as SEHNR and CDR2 as FQNEAQ (reference sequence). The CDR3 region is CASSPGGGRGGYTF. CDR3 nucleotide sequence: TGTGCCAGCAGCCCCGGCGGGGGGAGGGGTGGCTACACCTTC.

The J gene is TRBJ2-5, the V gene TRBV5-1; D is possibly TRBD1 (6 bases). Trimming cost V 4 bases and J 3 bases, with 16 bases left between them. The CDR3 has 15 residues. The germline V gene has CDR1 SGHRS and CDR2 YFSETQ. This CDR3 reads CASSRDQGTEETQYF. The CDR3 nucleotides are TGCGCCAGCAGCCGTGATCAGGGGACGGAAGAGACCCAGTACTTC.

This sequence joins TRBV7-2 and TRBJ1-1, with TRBD1 matching 8 bases. The CDR3 spans 16 residues. Germline-derived CDR1 and CDR2 are SGHTA and FQGNSA. The ends lost 1 base at V and 4 bases at J; junction bases unmatched: 8. DNA of the CDR3: TGTGCCAGCAGCTTAGATGGGCGGCAGGGGGCCACTGAAGCTTTCTTT. As protein: CASSLDGRQGATEAFF.

The rearrangement joins TRBV2 to TRBJ1-1; D not certain. Per germline, CDR1 SNHLY and CDR2 FYNNEI. This CDR3 has 13 amino acids. V was pared by 6 bases and J by 2 bases, with 10 bases between. CDR3 in DNA: TGTGCCAGCAGAAAGGAGGGAAACACTGAAGCTTTCTTT. Translation gives CASRKEGNTEAFF. The full variable domain, its missing parts supplied by reference TRBV2 and TRBJ1-1, is EPEVTQTPSHQVTQMGQEVILRCVPISNHLYFYWYRQILGQKVEFLVSFYNNEISEKSEIFDDQFSVERPDGSNFTLKIRSTKLEDSAMYFCASRKEGNTEAFFGQGTRLTVV.